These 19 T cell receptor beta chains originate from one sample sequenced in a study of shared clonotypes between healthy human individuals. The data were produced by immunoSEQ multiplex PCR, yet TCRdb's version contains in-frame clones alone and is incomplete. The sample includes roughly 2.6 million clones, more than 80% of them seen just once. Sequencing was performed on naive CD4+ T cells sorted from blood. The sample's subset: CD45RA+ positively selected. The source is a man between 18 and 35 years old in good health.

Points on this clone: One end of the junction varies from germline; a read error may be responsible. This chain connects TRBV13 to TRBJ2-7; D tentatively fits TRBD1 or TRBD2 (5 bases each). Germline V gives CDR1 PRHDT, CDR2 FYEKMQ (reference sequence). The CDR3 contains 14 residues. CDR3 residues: CASSLSPRDPSVQF. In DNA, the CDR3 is TGTGCCAGCAGCTTATCACCTCGGGACCCCTCCGTTCAGTTC.

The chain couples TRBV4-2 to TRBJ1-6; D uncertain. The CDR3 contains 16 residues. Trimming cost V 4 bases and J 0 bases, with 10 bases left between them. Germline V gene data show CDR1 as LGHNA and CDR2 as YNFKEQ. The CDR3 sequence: CASSLFTSSYNSPLHF. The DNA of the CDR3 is TGTGCCAGCAGCCTTTTTACCAGCTCCTATAATTCACCCCTCCACTTT.

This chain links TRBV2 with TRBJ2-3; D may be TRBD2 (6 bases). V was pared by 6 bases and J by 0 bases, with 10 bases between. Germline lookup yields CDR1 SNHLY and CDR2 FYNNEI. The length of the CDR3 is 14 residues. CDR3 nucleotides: TGTGCCAGCAGGGAGGGCCTCAGCACAGATACGCAGTATTTT. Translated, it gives CASREGLSTDTQYF.

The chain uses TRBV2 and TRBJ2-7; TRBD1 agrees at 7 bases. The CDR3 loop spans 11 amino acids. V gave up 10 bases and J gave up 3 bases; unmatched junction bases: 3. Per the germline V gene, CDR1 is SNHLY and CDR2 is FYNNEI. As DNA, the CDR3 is TGTGCCACCGGGACAGACTACGAGCAGTACTTC. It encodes CATGTDYEQYF. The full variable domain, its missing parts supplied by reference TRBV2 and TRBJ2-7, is EPEVTQTPSHQVTQMGQEVILRCVPISNHLYFYWYRQILGQKVEFLVSFYNNEISEKSEIFDDQFSVERPDGSNFTLKIRSTKLEDSAMYFCATGTDYEQYFGPGTRLTVT.

In DNA form, the CDR3 reads TGCGCCAGCAGCCTGGACCCTAACCGAGGGAACACCGGGGAGCTGTTTTTT. Translated, it gives CASSLDPNRGNTGELFF. The chain carries TRBV5-1 and TRBJ2-2; D unresolved. V was cut by 4 bases and J by 1 base, with 17 bases left in between. This CDR3 comprises 17 residues. Germline CDR1 reads SGHRS; CDR2 reads YFSETQ.

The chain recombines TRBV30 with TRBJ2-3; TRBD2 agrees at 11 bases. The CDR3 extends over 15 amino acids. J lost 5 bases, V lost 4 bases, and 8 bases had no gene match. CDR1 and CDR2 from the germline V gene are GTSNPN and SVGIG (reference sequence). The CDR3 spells CAWNSGRAFGDTQYF. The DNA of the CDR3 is TGTGCCTGGAATAGCGGGAGGGCCTTTGGAGATACGCAGTATTTT.

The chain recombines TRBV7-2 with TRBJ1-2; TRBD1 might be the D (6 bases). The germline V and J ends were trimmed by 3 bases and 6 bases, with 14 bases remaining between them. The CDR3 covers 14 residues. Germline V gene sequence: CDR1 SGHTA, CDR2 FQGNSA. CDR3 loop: CASSFPDRLHGYTF. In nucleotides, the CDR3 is TGTGCCAGCAGCTTTCCGGACAGACTACATGGCTACACCTTC.

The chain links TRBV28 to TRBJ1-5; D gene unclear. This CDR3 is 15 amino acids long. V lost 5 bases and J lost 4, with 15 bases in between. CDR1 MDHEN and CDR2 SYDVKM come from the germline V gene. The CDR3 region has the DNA TGTGCCAGCAGTCTATCGGACGGGCAAAATCAGCCCCAGCATTTT. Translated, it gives CASSLSDGQNQPQHF.

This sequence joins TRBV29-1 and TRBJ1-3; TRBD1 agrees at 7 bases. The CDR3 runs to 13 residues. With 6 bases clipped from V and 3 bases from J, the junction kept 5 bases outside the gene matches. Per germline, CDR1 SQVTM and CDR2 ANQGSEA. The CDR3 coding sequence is TGCAGCGTGGAGGGGGCCGATGGAAACACCATATATTTT. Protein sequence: CSVEGADGNTIYF.

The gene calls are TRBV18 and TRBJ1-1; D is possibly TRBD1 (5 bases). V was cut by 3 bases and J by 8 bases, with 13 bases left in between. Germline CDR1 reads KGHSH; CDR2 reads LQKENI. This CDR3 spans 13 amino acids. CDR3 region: CASSPRDVGEAFF. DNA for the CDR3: TGTGCCAGCTCACCCAGGGACGTCGGCGAAGCTTTCTTT.

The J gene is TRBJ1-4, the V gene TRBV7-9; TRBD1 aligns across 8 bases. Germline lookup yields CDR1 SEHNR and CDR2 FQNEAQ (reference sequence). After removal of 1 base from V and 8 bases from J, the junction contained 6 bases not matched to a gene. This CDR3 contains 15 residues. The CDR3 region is CASSLGQGRFEKLFF. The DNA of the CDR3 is TGTGCCAGCAGCTTAGGACAGGGGAGGTTCGAAAAACTGTTTTTT. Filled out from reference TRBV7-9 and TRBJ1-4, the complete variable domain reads DTGVSQNPRHKITKRGQNVTFRCDPISEHNRLYWYRQTLGQGPEFLTYFQNEAQLEKSRLLSDRFSAERPKGSFSTLEIQRTEQGDSAMYLCASSLGQGRFEKLFFGSGTQLSVL.

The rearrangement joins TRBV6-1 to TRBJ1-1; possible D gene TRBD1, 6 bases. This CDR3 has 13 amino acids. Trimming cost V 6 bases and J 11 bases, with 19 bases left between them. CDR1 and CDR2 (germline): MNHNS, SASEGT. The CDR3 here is CASSGQSFGEAFF. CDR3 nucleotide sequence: TGTGCCAGCAGCGGACAGTCCTTCGGCGAGGCTTTCTTT.

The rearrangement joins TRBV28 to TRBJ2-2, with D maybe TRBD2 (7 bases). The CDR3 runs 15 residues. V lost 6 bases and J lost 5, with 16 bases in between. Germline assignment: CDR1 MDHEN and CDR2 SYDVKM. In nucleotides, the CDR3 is TGTGCCAGCAGCTTAGGGGGGGCCCTAACCGGGGAGCTGTTTTTT. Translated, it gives CASSLGGALTGELFF.

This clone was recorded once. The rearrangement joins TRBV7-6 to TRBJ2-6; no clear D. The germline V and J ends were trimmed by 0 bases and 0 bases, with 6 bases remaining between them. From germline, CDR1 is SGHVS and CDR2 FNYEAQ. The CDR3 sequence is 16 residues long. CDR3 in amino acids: CASSLAQYSGANVLTF. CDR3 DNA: TGTGCCAGCAGCTTAGCCCAGTACTCTGGGGCCAACGTCCTGACTTTC.

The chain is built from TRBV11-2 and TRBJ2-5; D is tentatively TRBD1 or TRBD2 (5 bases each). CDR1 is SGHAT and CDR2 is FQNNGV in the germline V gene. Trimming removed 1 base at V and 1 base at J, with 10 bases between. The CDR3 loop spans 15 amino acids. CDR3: CASSLVGGFQETQYF. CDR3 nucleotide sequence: TGTGCCAGCAGCTTAGTTGGGGGATTCCAAGAGACCCAGTACTTC.

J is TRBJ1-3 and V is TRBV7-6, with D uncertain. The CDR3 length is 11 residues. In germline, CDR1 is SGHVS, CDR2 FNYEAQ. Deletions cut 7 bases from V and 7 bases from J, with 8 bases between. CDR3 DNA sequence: TGTGCCAGCAAAGGAAAGAACACCATATATTTT. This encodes CASKGKNTIYF.

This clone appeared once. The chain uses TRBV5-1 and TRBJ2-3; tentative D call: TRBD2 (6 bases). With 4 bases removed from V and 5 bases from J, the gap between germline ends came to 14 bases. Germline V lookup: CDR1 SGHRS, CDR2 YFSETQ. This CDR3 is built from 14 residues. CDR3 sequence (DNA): TGCGCCAGCAGCCGCATCGGGGGTGGAGATACGCAGTATTTT. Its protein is CASSRIGGGDTQYF.

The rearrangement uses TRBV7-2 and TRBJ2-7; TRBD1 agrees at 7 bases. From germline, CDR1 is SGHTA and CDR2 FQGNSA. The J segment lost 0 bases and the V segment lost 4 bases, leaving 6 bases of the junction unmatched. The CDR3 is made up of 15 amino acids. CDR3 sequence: CASSSQTGISYEQYF. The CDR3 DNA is TGTGCCAGCAGCTCCCAGACAGGGATCTCCTACGAGCAGTACTTC.

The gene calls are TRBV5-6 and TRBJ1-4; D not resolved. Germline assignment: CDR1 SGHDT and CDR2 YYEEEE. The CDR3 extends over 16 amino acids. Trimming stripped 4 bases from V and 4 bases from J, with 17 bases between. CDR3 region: CASSKGFPDLNEKLFF. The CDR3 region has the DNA TGTGCCAGCAGCAAAGGATTTCCGGATCTTAATGAAAAACTGTTTTTT.